This T cell receptor beta chain was retrieved from a study of blood T cells in healthy people across ages. Looked up from germline, CDR1 is MNHNY and CDR2 is SVGAGI (reference sequence). This CDR3 has 14 amino acids. With V trimmed by 5 bases and J by 5 bases, 6 bases remained unmatched. A word on this clonotype: What it binds is unknown.

Study-level points and caveats: Diversity of TCR beta correlated strongly with naive T cell percentage. Per million T cells, TCR beta diversity dropped about linearly as age rose.

For the second PCR, which ran for about 6 to 11 cycles, a sample-barcoded 5' primer and a J-beta primer mix were used. Every cDNA was tagged by a template-switch adaptor with 12 random nucleotides. A single record per CDR3 protein comes from TCRdb applying MiXCR to the 5' RACE reads. The sample consists of under 750,000 distinct CDR3 sequences, under 55% of them appearing once. With each sample, at least 5 micrograms of total RNA were extracted. The receptor comes from a man older than 75 in good health. The sample was blood. The chain uses TRBV6-6 and TRBJ2-1, with 7 bases that match TRBD2. The CDR3 is CASSDPAGNNEQFF. DNA of the CDR3: TGTGCCAGCAGTGACCCAGCGGGGAACAATGAGCAGTTCTTC.